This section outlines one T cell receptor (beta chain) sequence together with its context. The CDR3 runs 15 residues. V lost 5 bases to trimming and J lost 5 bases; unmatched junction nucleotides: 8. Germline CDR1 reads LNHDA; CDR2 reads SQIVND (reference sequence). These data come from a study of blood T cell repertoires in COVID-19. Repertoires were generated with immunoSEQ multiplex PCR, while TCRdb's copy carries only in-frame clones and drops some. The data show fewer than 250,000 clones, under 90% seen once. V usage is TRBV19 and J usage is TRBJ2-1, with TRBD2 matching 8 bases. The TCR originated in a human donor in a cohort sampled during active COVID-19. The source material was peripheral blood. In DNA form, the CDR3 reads TGTGCCAGTAGTTTGCGGGAGGCCCACAACAATGAGCAGTTCTTC. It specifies CASSLREAHNNEQFF.